The entry below gives a single T cell receptor (beta chain) sequence along with its context. This clonotype has only a few counts. Its antigen remains undetermined. Base quality data are lacking; no much larger clone is found one base away. Ficoll-Paque density gradient centrifugation was the method used to isolate PBMCs. These data are taken from a study of T-cell memory formation after mild COVID-19 (dated by TCRdb to about 2021). At the level of the whole study: TCR sequence clusters from the two donors were largely donor specific. In a couple of donors, T-cell clones that expanded and contracted after mild COVID-19 were followed by sequencing TCRalpha and TCRbeta repertoires longitudinally. The cohort comprised two young, previously healthy adult volunteers, one female and one male. What the study reported, not specific to this receptor: Some responding clones were found in pre-infection memory, which suggests that pre-existing cross-reactive memory T cells took part in the SARS-CoV-2 response. Clones contracting from day 15 to 85 had balanced CD4/CD8 phenotypes, while a second wave expanding from day 15 to 37 was biased towards CD4+. The study covered only a couple of mild cases, and larger cohorts including severe cases with pre-infection samples were considered necessary. Whether the second-wave clones peaking on day 37 were SARS-CoV-2 specific was not confirmed. Contracting CD4+ clones turned up mainly in the CM and EM memory subsets, whereas EMRA was where CD8+ clones were enriched.

Including cysteine and phenylalanine, the CDR3 has 16 amino acids. The retained sequence is limited to the CDR3, 48 bases, with the frame set at the first base. Per the germline V gene, SGHAT is the CDR1 and FQNNGV is the CDR2. Germline trimming: 5 bases from V, 2 bases from J; junction bases outside gene matches: 9. Instrument used: Illumina NovaSeq 6000. TCRalpha and TCRbeta cDNA libraries were built by 5'RACE with constant-segment primers, adding sample barcodes and unique molecular identifiers. Trizol reagent was used to extract RNA from every sample. Libraries were amplified in two PCR steps, with a second sample barcode and Illumina TruSeq adapters added in the second step. Libraries were sequenced on an Illumina NovaSeq with 2 x 150 bp paired-end reads. Under the source paper's analysis protocol: Demultiplexing of reads and collapsing into UMI-guided consensus sequences were performed with migec v1.2.7. Using mixcr v2.1.11, the UMI consensuses were aligned to TRA and TRB V and J templates and assembled into clonotypes. Expanded or contracted clonotypes were those called significant by both edgeR and NoisET, with noise models trained on biological replicates. For edgeR calls, the thresholds were a false discovery rate-adjusted p below 0.01 and a log2 fold-change of 1. As an exploratory analysis of dynamics, max-normalized trajectories of the 1000 most abundant clonotypes were examined with PCA combined with hierarchical clustering. Each responding clone was given a CD4 or CD8 phenotype based on the CD4+ and CD8+ repertoires, which had been sequenced separately. TCRdb reprocessing: public reads trimmed at Q25 with fastp, clones called with MiXCR, in-frame beta chains kept. Identical CDR3 protein sequences are pooled into one entry, listed with their most common genes and DNA. TCRdb, not the authors, supplied the V and J calls. The sample has hundreds of thousands of distinct CDR3 sequences on record, 20% of them singletons. The ten top clones hold approximately 12% of the sample.

The sequence derives from an adult woman who had mild COVID-19 (a few samples of this study predate the infection). The sample titles of this study are shuffled in the database, so cell type and time point are left out; the donor was told from shared clones. Sequences were obtained from PBMCs or a T cell subset sorted from them (not recorded which). The rearranged segments are TRBV11-2 and TRBJ2-7; TRBD2 aligns with 10 central bases. The CDR3 protein: CASSPTGLAGAYEQYF. The nucleotides are TGTGCCAGCAGCCCGACGGGGCTAGCGGGGGCCTACGAGCAGTACTTC.